A single sample gave rise to the 22 T cell receptor beta chains below, sequenced in a study of T cells in Graves' hyperthyroidism and ophthalmopathy. Amplified TCR beta CDR3 regions came from RNA transcripts. HTBI primers drove first-round RT-PCR of the TCR CDR3. TCRdb reanalysed the multiplex PCR reads using MiXCR and keeps one entry per CDR3 protein. The sample lists some 370,000 distinct CDR3 sequences; 15% to 20% were seen once. Sequenced material: blood. The source is a woman aged 25 to 39 with Graves' hyperthyroidism that later progressed to Graves' ophthalmopathy.

This clonotype was observed at least ten times. V usage is TRBV7-9 and J usage is TRBJ2-2; the match to TRBD2 covers 8 bases. The CDR3 is 15 amino acids. V trimming: 6 bases; J trimming: 1 base; junction bases outside the gene matches: 4. CDR1 and CDR2 (germline): SEHNR, FQNEAQ (reference sequence). CDR3 region: CASSLSGMNTGELFF. The CDR3 DNA reads as TGTGCCAGCAGTCTTAGCGGGATGAACACCGGGGAGCTGTTTTTT.

This clonotype occurred many times. Here the CDR3 DNA reads TGTGCCAGCAGTTCACTCAGGGGTGGTTCTACTGAAGCTTTCTTT. Encoded protein: CASSSLRGGSTEAFF. The rearrangement links TRBV27 to TRBJ1-1, with D perhaps matching TRBD1 (6 bases). Germline assignment: CDR1 MNHEY and CDR2 SMNVEV (reference sequence). The CDR3 sequence is 15 residues long. Trimming shortened V by 4 bases and J by 5 bases, and 17 bases separated the two germline ends.

The sample holds many counts of this clonotype. The rearrangement uses TRBV27 and TRBJ2-7, with unresolved D. The V gene lost 9 bases and the J gene lost 6 bases, with 6 bases spanning the gap. CDR3 length: 9 residues. Germline loops: CDR1 MNHEY, CDR2 SMNVEV (reference sequence). DNA of the CDR3: TGTGCCAGTGACCTCGAGCAGTACTTC. As protein: CASDLEQYF.

Ten or more counts support this clonotype. The chain couples TRBV5-1 to TRBJ2-2; D uncertain. This CDR3 is 14 amino acids long. Per the germline V gene, CDR1 is SGHRS and CDR2 is YFSETQ. V was cut by 0 bases and J by 1 base, with 4 bases left in between. CDR3 sequence (DNA): TGCGCCAGCAGCTTGGTCGGGAACACCGGGGAGCTGTTTTTT. This sequence encodes CASSLVGNTGELFF.

There are a few counts of this clonotype. The chain is built from TRBV5-1 and TRBJ1-4; a possible D gene is TRBD1 (5 bases). Germline-derived CDR1 and CDR2 are SGHRS and YFSETQ. The CDR3 is 15 residues long. V was pared by 5 bases and J by 0 bases, with 11 bases between. The CDR3: CASSYQGTTNEKLFF. CDR3 DNA: TGCGCCAGCAGTTACCAGGGCACAACTAATGAAAAACTGTTTTTT.

This clonotype was recorded many times. V usage is TRBV7-8 and J usage is TRBJ2-5; 9 bases agree with TRBD2. Germline V lookup: CDR1 SGHVS, CDR2 FQNEAQ. CDR3 length: 14 amino acids. Trimming at V came to 8 bases and at J to 5 bases, leaving 9 bases not matched to a gene. The DNA for the CDR3 is TGTGCCAGCTTAAGGGCGGGAGGGGTCGAGACCCAGTACTTC. This encodes CASLRAGGVETQYF.

This clonotype appeared many times. The chain couples TRBV19 to TRBJ2-7; D remains unclear. The V gene's germline CDR1 is LNHDA and CDR2 SQIVND (reference sequence). Trimming took off 5 bases at V and 4 bases at J, with 18 bases between the two ends. The CDR3 totals 15 residues. CDR3 nucleotides: TGTGCCAGTAGTTTCGGACGGAGTACCCATTACGAGCAGTACTTC. Protein: CASSFGRSTHYEQYF.

A single count supports this clonotype. V and J are TRBV30 and TRBJ1-3; 7 bases fit TRBD1. The CDR3 sequence is 21 residues long. The junction had 20 bases not matched to a gene; V was cut back by 0 bases and J by 0 bases. Germline CDR1 is GTSNPN and CDR2 is SVGIG (reference sequence). This CDR3 reads CAWSVPFESSSTGASGNTIYF. The CDR3 DNA reads as TGTGCCTGGAGTGTACCTTTTGAGTCTTCATCTACAGGGGCCTCTGGAAACACCATATATTTT.

This clonotype was counted many times. This sequence joins TRBV28 and TRBJ1-6, with D perhaps TRBD1 (6 bases). Germline V CDR1 and CDR2: MDHEN, SYDVKM. V gave up 5 bases and J gave up 7 bases, with 15 bases separating them. The CDR3 loop spans 15 amino acids. CDR3 sequence reads: CASSAEGVGNSPLHF. CDR3 nucleotide sequence: TGTGCCAGCAGTGCGGAGGGGGTGGGGAATTCACCCCTCCACTTT.

This clonotype came up a few times. DNA for the CDR3: TGTGCCAGTAGTGCGGACAGGGCGGCTGAAGCTTTCTTT. Amino acids: CASSADRAAEAFF. The gene calls are TRBV19 and TRBJ1-1; 8 nucleotides align to TRBD1. Germline V CDR1 and CDR2: LNHDA, SQIVND (reference sequence). The CDR3 length is 13 residues. V trimming: 5 bases; J trimming: 6 bases; junction bases outside the gene matches: 5. Drawing the rest from reference TRBV19 and TRBJ1-1, the complete variable domain is DGGITQSPKYLFRKEGQNVTLSCEQNLNHDAMYWYRQDPGQGLRLIYYSQIVNDFQKGDIAEGYSVSREKKESFPLTVTSAQKNPTAFYLCASSADRAAEAFFGQGTRLTVV.

The rearrangement joins TRBV20-1 to TRBJ2-1; 8 positions match TRBD2. V lost 3 bases and J lost 9; bases outside the gene matches: 16. CDR3 length: 16 amino acids. CDR1 and CDR2 (germline): DFQATT, SNEGSKA (reference sequence). CDR3 nucleotide sequence: TGCAGTGCTAGGAATGAGCCGGGACTAGTTCCGACTGAGCAGTTCTTC. The encoded protein is CSARNEPGLVPTEQFF.

This clonotype was found many times. In DNA, the CDR3 is TGTGCCACAGGGGGTCTGTACACCGGGGAGCTGTTTTTT. Its translation is CATGGLYTGELFF. This chain joins TRBV6-1 and TRBJ2-2, with TRBD1 identical over 7 bases. J lost 3 bases, V lost 10 bases, and 5 bases had no gene match. The V gene's germline CDR1 is MNHNS and CDR2 SASEGT. This CDR3 comprises 13 residues.

V is TRBV7-2 and J is TRBJ1-2; perhaps TRBD1 as D (5 bases). V lost 1 base and J 2 bases, leaving 14 bases between the germline ends. The CDR3 covers 16 residues. CDR1 and CDR2 (germline): SGHTA, FQGNSA. DNA for the CDR3: TGTGCCAGCAGCTTAGGCCAGGGAGCGCGGAACTATGGCTACACCTTC. Encoded protein: CASSLGQGARNYGYTF.

This clonotype was detected only a few times. This sequence joins TRBV30 and TRBJ1-4, with TRBD1 as a possible D gene (6 bases). The CDR3 consists of 18 residues. The germline CDR1 and CDR2 sequences are GTSNPN and SVGIG (reference sequence). Trimming took 3 bases from V and 0 from J, leaving 20 bases between them. The CDR3 is CAWSGVGRGVATNEKLFF. The CDR3 bases are TGTGCCTGGAGCGGGGTGGGCAGGGGAGTAGCAACTAATGAAAAACTGTTTTTT.

The genes are TRBV12-3 or TRBV12-4 and TRBJ2-1, with TRBD2 matching 7 bases. Germline trimming cut 5 bases from V and 6 bases from J; bases unmatched to any gene: 4. The length of the CDR3 is 13 residues. CDR3 DNA sequence: TGTGCCAGCAGTGACGGACTAGTCAATGAGCAGTTCTTC. Translated, it gives CASSDGLVNEQFF.

This clonotype has a count of ten or more. CDR3 coding DNA: TGTGCCAGCAGCCTCTTTCGAGTCCGGCGGGGGCTGGGGACCCAGTACTTC. Translating gives CASSLFRVRRGLGTQYF. V gene TRBV28 combines with J gene TRBJ2-5; D might be TRBD2 (7 bases). The CDR3 is 17 residues long. Germline V gene sequence: CDR1 MDHEN, CDR2 SYDVKM. V shed 6 bases and J shed 7 bases, with 27 bases lying between them.

The sample holds many counts of this clonotype. The chain links TRBV19 to TRBJ2-1; no reliable D call. Germline V gene sequence: CDR1 LNHDA, CDR2 SQIVND (reference sequence). Trimming stripped 3 bases from V and 3 bases from J, with 6 bases between. The CDR3 consists of 13 residues. The CDR3 region has the DNA TGTGCCAGTAGTATCGTCGGCTACAATGAGCAGTTCTTC. This translates into CASSIVGYNEQFF.

This clonotype appeared many times. The chain combines TRBV11-2 with TRBJ2-1; D is possibly TRBD2 (7 bases). CDR1 is SGHAT and CDR2 is FQNNGV in the germline V gene. Trimming took off 3 bases at V and 4 bases at J, with 13 bases between the two ends. The CDR3 covers 15 residues. CDR3 in DNA: TGTGCCAGCAGCTTTGGTGGGGGGGCTTACAATGAGCAGTTCTTC. Amino acid sequence: CASSFGGGAYNEQFF.

This clonotype was recorded many times. The V gene is TRBV20-1, the J gene TRBJ1-1; 11 bases line up with TRBD1. With V trimmed by 0 bases and J by 5 bases, 8 bases remained unmatched. The length of the CDR3 is 16 residues. The germline V gene encodes CDR1 DFQATT and CDR2 SNEGSKA (reference sequence). CDR3 region: CSARDRGQGARTEAFF. The CDR3 DNA sequence: TGCAGTGCTAGAGACCGTGGACAGGGGGCGAGGACTGAAGCTTTCTTT.

The sample holds many counts of this clonotype. This chain uses TRBV4-1 with TRBJ1-2; TRBD1 matches 7 bases. The CDR3 length is 14 residues. Germline CDR1 MGHRA, CDR2 YSYEKL. V shed 2 bases and J 4 bases; nucleotides not matched to a gene: 4. This CDR3 reads CASSQPRDSYGYTF. The DNA of the CDR3 is TGCGCCAGCAGCCAACCCCGGGACAGCTATGGCTACACCTTC.

This clonotype occurred a few times. The chain joins TRBV6-1 to TRBJ2-7; D not certain. V was pared by 0 bases and J by 7 bases, with 13 bases between. Germline V gene sequence: CDR1 MNHNS, CDR2 SASEGT. The CDR3 loop spans 14 amino acids. DNA of the CDR3: TGTGCCAGCAGTGAAGCAGGGTTCATATTTGAGCAGTACTTC. It yields the protein CASSEAGFIFEQYF.

The rearrangement joins TRBV20-1 to TRBJ2-1, with TRBD2 matching 8 bases. CDR3 size: 14 residues. J lost 6 bases, V lost 0 bases, and 4 bases had no gene match. Looked up from germline, CDR1 is DFQATT and CDR2 is SNEGSKA (reference sequence). The CDR3 reads CSAREAGGLNEQFF. The CDR3 DNA reads TGCAGTGCTAGAGAGGCGGGAGGTCTCAATGAGCAGTTCTTC.